This T cell receptor beta chain is from a study of molecular identifiers for immune sequencing clone quantification. Study-level results: Clones of above 20 RNA copies carried over 98% of effector molecules; in naive cells they carried under 1%.

This clonotype was seen many times. Its matching antigen is unknown. TCRdb reanalysed the PCR reads using MiXCR and keeps one entry per CDR3 protein. This table holds some 590,000 distinct CDR3 sequences, over 25% found once. There are 15 residues in the CDR3. Germline V gene sequence: CDR1 LGHNA, CDR2 YSLEER. V was trimmed by 2 bases and J by 2 bases, leaving 13 bases between them. Sequenced material: naive CD8+ T cells from blood, with Jurkat cell RNA spiked in. Sample subset: FACS-sorted CD8+CD4-CCR7+CD45RA+ naive T cells. This sequence originates from a human donor in good health. Some libraries in this study had Jurkat cell RNA spiked in. The chain recombines TRBV4-3 with TRBJ2-7, with a possible D match to TRBD2 (5 bases). CDR3 amino acids: CASSQFKLGTYEQYF. Written as DNA, the CDR3 is TGCGCCAGCAGCCAATTTAAACTAGGGACCTACGAGCAGTACTTC.